A single sample is the source of the 25 T cell receptor beta chains below, sequenced in a study of blood T cell repertoires in COVID-19 (dated by TCRdb to about 2020). Libraries came from the immunoSEQ multiplex PCR assay. The clones in this table, taken by TCRdb from immuneACCESS, are in-frame only. Not every clone is retained; where verified, under half of the shortfall comes from an unresolved V gene, and the cause of the rest is unknown. Here the sample has some 150,000 clones; roughly 81% occur a single time. The ten largest clones represent roughly 8.6% of the sample. Sequencing was carried out using peripheral blood. The receptors derive from a woman in her 50s with active or convalescent COVID-19.

This chain connects TRBV12-3 or TRBV12-4 to TRBJ2-7; the D gene is possibly TRBD1 (6 bases). Trimming took off 1 base at V and 7 bases at J, with 8 bases between the two ends. The CDR3 consists of 12 residues. As DNA, the CDR3 is TGTGCCAGCAGTTTAGTGAGGGGGGAGCAGTACTTC. This encodes CASSLVRGEQYF.

This rearrangement joins TRBV7-2 to TRBJ2-6; D remains unclear. Per germline, CDR1 SGHTA and CDR2 FQGNSA. The CDR3 spans 15 residues. Trimming left V 1 base short and J 3 bases short, with 7 bases between. In DNA, the CDR3 is TGTGCCAGCAGCTTAGGAGCTTTTGGGGCCAACGTCCTGACTTTC. Translated: CASSLGAFGANVLTF.

The chain links TRBV6-5 to TRBJ1-5; a possible D gene is TRBD1 (5 bases). Per the germline V gene, CDR1 is MNHEY and CDR2 is SVGAGI. Trimming removed 10 bases from V and 5 bases from J, with 15 bases in between. The CDR3 extends over 13 amino acids. For the CDR3, the DNA is TGTGCCACAGCCCCAGGGCTGCATCAGCCCCAGCATTTT. This gives the protein CATAPGLHQPQHF.

The V and J genes are TRBV7-2 and TRBJ2-7; D possibly corresponds to TRBD2 (7 bases). V was shortened by 1 base and J by 7 bases, with 17 bases between the two germline ends. The germline gives CDR1 SGHTA, CDR2 FQGNSA. The length of the CDR3 is 15 residues. CDR3 in DNA: TGTGCCAGCAGCTTAGTAGGGGGGGAGGTTGTTGAGCAGTACTTC. It specifies CASSLVGGEVVEQYF. Drawing the rest from reference TRBV7-2 and TRBJ2-7, the complete variable domain is GAGVSQSPSNKVTEKGKDVELRCDPISGHTALYWYRQSLGQGLEFLIYFQGNSAPDKSGLPSDRFSAERTGGSVSTLTIQRTQQEDSAVYLCASSLVGGEVVEQYFGPGTRLTVT.

V usage is TRBV10-2 and J usage is TRBJ2-4; TRBD1 agrees at 7 bases. V was pared by 5 bases and J by 1 base, with 5 bases of the junction left unmatched. CDR1 and CDR2 from the germline V gene are WSHSY and SAAADI. CDR3 length equals 15 residues. CDR3 region: CASSTTGTAKNIQYF. In DNA, the CDR3 is TGCGCCAGCAGTACGACAGGGACGGCCAAAAACATTCAGTACTTC.

V is TRBV5-4 and J is TRBJ2-5, with a possible D match to TRBD2 (7 bases). V was pared by 0 bases and J by 5 bases, with 14 bases between. Germline V gives CDR1 SGHNT, CDR2 YYREEE (reference sequence). The CDR3 covers 15 residues. This CDR3 is CASSLAGGMRETQYF. In nucleotides, the CDR3 is TGTGCCAGCAGCTTGGCGGGGGGCATGCGGGAGACCCAGTACTTC.

V usage is TRBV27 and J usage is TRBJ2-7; D perhaps matches TRBD2 (6 bases). Germline CDR1 and CDR2: MNHEY and SMNVEV (reference sequence). The CDR3 covers 17 residues. V shed 0 bases and J shed 6 bases, with 21 bases lying between them. The CDR3 DNA reads as TGTGCCAGCAGTTTATCGATGGGGAGGAACCTTTTCCGCGAGCAGTACTTC. Amino acid sequence: CASSLSMGRNLFREQYF.

This clone came up once. The rearrangement links TRBV29-1 to TRBJ1-2; D perhaps matches TRBD1 (6 bases). The V gene's germline CDR1 is SQVTM and CDR2 ANQGSEA. There are 14 residues in the CDR3. The V end was cut by 2 bases, the J end by 6 bases, with 16 bases between. The CDR3 spells CSVELGAGEHGYTF. The CDR3 nucleotides are TGCAGCGTTGAATTGGGGGCGGGGGAACATGGCTACACCTTC.

The chain combines TRBV7-9 with TRBJ2-3; 14 nucleotides line up with TRBD2. Germline-derived CDR1 and CDR2 are SEHNR and FQNEAQ (reference sequence). Unmatched junction bases numbered 10, after V lost 5 bases and J lost 6 bases. The length of the CDR3 is 17 residues. The CDR3 reads CASSRGGTSGGSDTQYF. DNA of the CDR3: TGTGCCAGCAGCCGAGGAGGGACTAGCGGGGGATCGGATACGCAGTATTTT.

This chain connects TRBV30 to TRBJ1-1, with a possible D match to TRBD1 (5 bases). V lost 5 bases to trimming and J lost 3 bases, with 16 bases between them. This CDR3 contains 14 residues. Germline CDR1 is GTSNPN and CDR2 is SVGIG (reference sequence). The CDR3 protein is CAWGAGDWDTEAFF. The CDR3 region has the DNA TGTGCCTGGGGAGCCGGGGACTGGGACACTGAAGCTTTCTTT. Full variable domain (remainder filled in from reference TRBV30 and TRBJ1-1): SQTIHQWPATLVQPVGSPLSLECTVEGTSNPNLYWYRQAAGRGLQLLFYSVGIGQISSEVPQNLSASRPQDRQFILSSKKLLLSDSGFYLCAWGAGDWDTEAFFGQGTRLTVV.

In DNA form, the CDR3 reads TGTGCCAGCAGCCTCCCGGCGGGGGGAACAGATACGCAGTATTTT. It translates to CASSLPAGGTDTQYF. The chain recombines TRBV5-4 with TRBJ2-3; 8 bases are shared with TRBD2. The V segment lost 4 bases and the J segment 3 bases; nucleotides outside the gene matches: 7. Looked up from germline, CDR1 is SGHNT and CDR2 is YYREEE (reference sequence). The length of the CDR3 is 15 residues.

The genes are TRBV7-3 and TRBJ1-1, with 10 bases aligning to TRBD1. Trimming cost V 7 bases and J 7 bases; bases outside gene matches: 9. CDR3 size: 14 residues. Germline CDR1 and CDR2: SGHTA and FQGTGA. CDR3 DNA: TGTGCCAGCAAACTGACAGGGGGCGGGAGTGAAGCTTTCTTT. Translating it yields CASKLTGGGSEAFF.

This clone was counted ten times or more. V and J are TRBV2 and TRBJ1-2; 9 bases fit TRBD1. CDR1 is SNHLY, CDR2 FYNNEI, per germline. This CDR3 region has 13 residues. Trimming at V came to 6 bases and at J to 4 bases, leaving 3 bases not matched to a gene. The CDR3 spells CASRTGGAYGYTF. DNA of the CDR3: TGTGCCAGCAGGACAGGGGGGGCCTATGGCTACACCTTC.

The rearrangement joins TRBV6-6 to TRBJ2-3; tentative D call: TRBD1 (5 bases). Germline assignment: CDR1 MNHNY and CDR2 SVGAGI (reference sequence). This CDR3 region has 12 residues. The V gene lost 6 bases and the J gene lost 6 bases, with 10 bases spanning the gap. DNA of the CDR3: TGTGCCAGCAGGTCAGGGTCGGATACGCAGTATTTT. Amino acids: CASRSGSDTQYF.

This clone occurred a few times. The genes are TRBV19 and TRBJ1-6, with TRBD1 matching 8 bases. CDR3 length: 16 residues. CDR1 LNHDA and CDR2 SQIVND come from the germline V gene (reference sequence). V lost 5 bases and J lost 10; bases outside the gene matches: 13. The CDR3 sequence: CASSPRTGNVLSPLHF. The CDR3 nucleotides are TGTGCCAGTAGTCCAAGGACAGGGAATGTCCTCTCACCCCTCCACTTT.

The V gene is TRBV30, the J gene TRBJ2-5; 8 bases are shared with TRBD2. The CDR3 loop spans 14 amino acids. J lost 4 bases, V lost 3 bases, and 7 bases had no gene match. The germline V gene has CDR1 GTSNPN and CDR2 SVGIG (reference sequence). CDR3 in amino acids: CAWSSPGLAETQYF. DNA for the CDR3: TGTGCCTGGAGCTCCCCCGGACTAGCAGAGACCCAGTACTTC.

This chain connects TRBV14 to TRBJ2-5; 8 bases are a match to TRBD1. V lost 5 bases to trimming and J lost 5 bases; unmatched junction nucleotides: 4. Germline CDR1 SGHDN, CDR2 FVKESK. This CDR3 is 13 amino acids long. The CDR3 reads CASSTTGVETQYF. CDR3 sequence (DNA): TGTGCCAGCAGCACGACAGGGGTCGAGACCCAGTACTTC.

The chain employs TRBV18 and TRBJ1-2; tentatively, D is TRBD1 (6 bases). CDR3 size: 13 residues. Germline assignment: CDR1 KGHSH and CDR2 LQKENI. Deletions cut 3 bases from V and 7 bases from J, with 12 bases between. CDR3 in amino acids: CASSPLKGGGYTF. DNA of the CDR3: TGTGCCAGCTCACCGCTAAAAGGGGGTGGCTACACCTTC.

This clone was counted a single time. The chain uses TRBV6-6 and TRBJ2-1, with 10 bases lining up with TRBD2. The germline V gene encodes CDR1 MNHNY and CDR2 SVGAGI (reference sequence). The V segment lost 6 bases and the J segment 6 bases; nucleotides outside the gene matches: 5. The CDR3 has 14 residues. CDR3 region: CASSPGTSVNEQFF. The CDR3 bases are TGTGCCAGCAGCCCTGGGACTAGCGTCAATGAGCAGTTCTTC.

The V gene is TRBV18, the J gene TRBJ1-2; D possibly corresponds to TRBD1 (5 bases). CDR3 length: 14 residues. Germline V CDR1 and CDR2: KGHSH, LQKENI. V dropped 3 bases and J dropped 8 bases, with 16 bases sitting between them. The CDR3 loop is CASSPPEQGRGYTF. The DNA of the CDR3 is TGTGCCAGCTCACCTCCAGAGCAGGGTAGGGGCTACACCTTC.

The V gene is TRBV6-6, the J gene TRBJ2-5; 12 bases agree with TRBD2. CDR1 is MNHNY and CDR2 is SVGAGI in the germline V gene (reference sequence). The CDR3 has 16 residues. V trimming: 2 bases; J trimming: 2 bases; junction bases outside the gene matches: 3. For the CDR3, the DNA is TGTGCCAGCAGTTACCCGACTAGCGGGAGACAAGAGACCCAGTACTTC. This codes for CASSYPTSGRQETQYF.

CDR3 region: CASSQGRLAAFF. The CDR3 DNA follows: TGTGCCAGCAGCCAAGGTCGCCTAGCGGCTTTCTTT. V is TRBV3-1 (or the pseudogene TRBV3-2) and J is TRBJ1-1; no reliable D call. The V end lost 1 base, the J end lost 11 bases, and 11 bases lay between the germline ends. The V gene's germline CDR1 is LGHDT and CDR2 YNNKEL (reference sequence). This CDR3 is built from 12 residues.

The CDR3: CASSLSGKSYGYTF. CDR3 nucleotides: TGTGCCAGCAGCTTGTCAGGGAAATCGTATGGCTACACCTTC. This rearrangement joins TRBV5-6 to TRBJ1-2; tentatively, D is TRBD1 (5 bases). This CDR3 has 14 residues. Germline assignment: CDR1 SGHDT and CDR2 YYEEEE. V was trimmed by 1 base and J by 5 bases, leaving 12 bases between them.

The V gene is TRBV7-2, the J gene TRBJ2-1; 7 bases line up with TRBD2. Germline assignment: CDR1 SGHTA and CDR2 FQGNSA. The CDR3 sequence is 13 residues long. Germline trimming cut 5 bases from V and 10 bases from J; bases unmatched to any gene: 8. CDR3 sequence (DNA): TGTGCCAGCAGCCTCATGGGGGGGTCCGAGCAGTTCTTC. As protein: CASSLMGGSEQFF.

The chain combines TRBV2 with TRBJ2-1; D possibly corresponds to TRBD1 (5 bases). This CDR3 is 15 amino acids long. V gave up 8 bases and J gave up 6 bases, with 20 bases separating them. From germline, CDR1 is SNHLY and CDR2 FYNNEI. Written as DNA, the CDR3 is TGTGCCAGCCTCCTTGACAGATACGGTCGCAATGAGCAGTTCTTC. It encodes CASLLDRYGRNEQFF.